The 5 T cell receptor beta chains below were found in one sample sequenced in a study of cytomegalovirus exposure and HLA in healthy donors. PCR employed 60 Vbeta and 13 Jbeta primers. Clones were sequenced by immunoSEQ multiplex PCR, and TCRdb holds only the in-frame ones, with some missing. The repertoire holds around 92,000 clones, with about 76% as singletons. The source material was PBMCs. The receptors derive from a human donor in good health.

This clone occurred a few times. The chain joins TRBV5-5 to TRBJ1-5; the match to TRBD1 covers 8 bases. The germline V gene has CDR1 SGHKS and CDR2 YYEKEE (reference sequence). J gave up 1 base and V 2 bases, and 2 bases lay outside the gene matches. CDR3 length: 15 amino acids. The CDR3 here is CASSLDRGSNQPQHF. DNA of the CDR3: TGTGCCAGCAGCTTAGACAGGGGAAGCAATCAGCCCCAGCATTTT.

This clone was observed a single time. This chain connects TRBV9 to TRBJ2-1; D gene uncertain. The V gene lost 3 bases and the J gene lost 9 bases, with 10 bases spanning the gap. CDR1 SGDLS and CDR2 YYNGEE come from the germline V gene. The CDR3 loop spans 12 amino acids. The DNA of the CDR3 is TGTGCCAGCAGCGAGCCCCAGGTTGAGCAGTTCTTC. It codes for CASSEPQVEQFF. Drawing the rest from reference TRBV9 and TRBJ2-1, the complete variable domain is DSGVTQTPKHLITATGQRVTLRCSPRSGDLSVYWYQQSLDQGLQFLIQYYNGEERAKGNILERFSAQQFPDLHSELNLSSLELGDSALYFCASSEPQVEQFFGPGTRLTVL.

This clone has only a few counts. The J gene is TRBJ1-2, the V gene TRBV18, with D unclear. CDR1 and CDR2 from the germline V gene are KGHSH and LQKENI. This CDR3 spans 12 amino acids. Trimming shortened V by 3 bases and J by 12 bases, and 14 bases separated the two germline ends. For the CDR3, the DNA is TGTGCCAGCTCACCGAGACCACGCGAGGACACCTTC. Residues: CASSPRPREDTF.

The chain employs TRBV18 and TRBJ1-2; 7 bases map to TRBD1. The J segment lost 4 bases and the V segment lost 1 base, leaving 3 bases of the junction unmatched. Germline CDR1 KGHSH, CDR2 LQKENI. This CDR3 comprises 14 residues. CDR3 residues: CASSPRDRGYGYTF. The CDR3 DNA follows: TGTGCCAGCTCACCACGGGACAGAGGCTATGGCTACACCTTC. The complete variable domain, with remaining parts taken from reference TRBV18 and TRBJ1-2, reads NAGVMQNPRHLVRRRGQEARLRCSPMKGHSHVYWYRQLPEEGLKFMVYLQKENIIDESGMPKERFSAEFPKEGPSILRIQQVVRGDSAAYFCASSPRDRGYGYTFGSGTRLTVV.

The CDR3 DNA reads as TGTGCCAGCAGCTTAGCTATAGATACGCAGTATTTT. This codes for CASSLAIDTQYF. The rearrangement links TRBV7-8 to TRBJ2-3; D remains ambiguous. This CDR3 is built from 12 residues. Trimming removed 0 bases from V and 5 bases from J, with 3 bases in between. CDR1 SGHVS and CDR2 FQNEAQ come from the germline V gene.